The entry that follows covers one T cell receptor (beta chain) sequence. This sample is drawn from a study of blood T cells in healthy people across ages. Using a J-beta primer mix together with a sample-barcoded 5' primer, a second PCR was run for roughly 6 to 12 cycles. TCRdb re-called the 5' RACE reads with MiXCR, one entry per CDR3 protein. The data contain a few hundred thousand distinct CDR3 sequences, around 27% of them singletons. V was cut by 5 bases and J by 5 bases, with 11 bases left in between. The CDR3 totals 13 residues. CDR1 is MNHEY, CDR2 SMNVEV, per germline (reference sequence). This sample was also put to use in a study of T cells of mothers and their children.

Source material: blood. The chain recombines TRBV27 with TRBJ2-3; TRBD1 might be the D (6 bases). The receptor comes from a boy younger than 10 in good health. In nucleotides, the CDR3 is TGTGCCAGCAGTCCTACACAGGGAGATACGCAGTATTTT. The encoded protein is CASSPTQGDTQYF.